These T cell receptor beta chains were read from a single sample in a study of radiotherapy plus CTLA-4 blockade in lung cancer. Clones were read by immunoSEQ multiplex PCR, and TCRdb kept only the in-frame ones, dropping some. The sample contains some 73,000 clones, about 79% of which appear only once. The sample here was peripheral blood, taken from a patient treated with radiotherapy plus ipilimumab. The receptors were sampled from a human donor with non-small cell lung cancer whose response to radiotherapy plus ipilimumab could not be evaluated. Some clones in this sample may be carry-over from other donors' samples. CDR3s include the opening cysteine and the closing phenylalanine or tryptophan. D genes are given only for firm matches. Size values are once, few and many counts, or a class for expanded clones, and some rows have none.

d_call	j_call	clone_size	v_call	cdr3_nt	cdr3_aa
TRBD1	TRBJ2-5	once	TRBV5-1	TGCGCCAGCAGCCCCGGACAGGGCGCTGGGAAGACCCAGTACTTC	CASSPGQGAGKTQYF
TRBD2	TRBJ2-3	NA	TRBV5-4	TGTGCCAGCAGCTATAGCGGGGCCAGCACAGATACGCAGTATTTT	CASSYSGASTDTQYF
TRBD2	TRBJ2-5	NA	TRBV5-1	TGCGCCAGCAGCCCCGGACTAGCGGGGGGGCCGCAGACCCAGTACTTC	CASSPGLAGGPQTQYF
TRBD2	TRBJ2-3	NA	TRBV5-1	TGCGCCAGCAGCTGGACTAGCGGGGGGGGAGATACGCAGTATTTT	CASSWTSGGGDTQYF
NA	TRBJ1-2	NA	TRBV9	TGTGCCAGCAGCGTAAATGAGGGCCTAAGCTATGGCTACACCTTC	CASSVNEGLSYGYTF
TRBD1	TRBJ2-5	NA	TRBV7-2	TGTGCCAGCAGCTTAGGGACAGGGGTGGAGACCCAGTACTTC	CASSLGTGVETQYF
NA	TRBJ2-3	NA	TRBV11-2	TGTGCCAGCAGCTTAGAGGGCAGGGGACCAGATACGCAGTATTTT	CASSLEGRGPDTQYF
TRBD2	TRBJ2-2	few	TRBV5-6	TGTGCCAGCAGCTTTGGAGGCGGGGGACGGAACACCGGGGAGCTGTTTTTT	CASSFGGGGRNTGELFF
NA	TRBJ2-7	NA	TRBV7-9	TGTGCCAGCAGCTTTTACAGGGACGAGCAGTACTTC	CASSFYRDEQYF
TRBD2	TRBJ2-1	NA	TRBV5-4	TGTGCCAGCAGCTTGCCCACTAGCGGGGGGGGGCGGGAGCAGTTCTTC	CASSLPTSGGGREQFF
NA	TRBJ1-6	NA	TRBV5-1	TGCGCCAGCAGCTTGGCCGGTTTGGACAGATTTAATTCACCCCTCCACTTT	CASSLAGLDRFNSPLHF
NA	TRBJ1-2	NA	TRBV2	TGTGCCACCGCGGCAGGGCCTAACTATGGCTACACCTTC	CATAAGPNYGYTF
NA	TRBJ1-4	NA	TRBV5-1	TGCGCCAGCAGCTTGGAGGGGTCGGGTGAAAAACTGTTTTTT	CASSLEGSGEKLFF
TRBD1	TRBJ1-1	NA	TRBV28	TGTGCCAGTACCGGGGACAGTTACACTGAAGCTTTCTTT	CASTGDSYTEAFF
TRBD1	TRBJ1-1	many	TRBV5-6	TGTGCCAGCAGCATACCGGGACAGGGGGCTTCAGGCGCTGAAGCTTTCTTT	CASSIPGQGASGAEAFF
TRBD1	TRBJ1-4	NA	TRBV2	TGTGCCAGCAGATTCGAACAAGGGGGCAGGAATGAAAAACTGTTTTTT	CASRFEQGGRNEKLFF
TRBD1	TRBJ1-5	NA	TRBV19	TGTGCCAGTAGTAGGGGACAGGGAGTCAATCAGCCCCAGCATTTT	CASSRGQGVNQPQHF
TRBD1	TRBJ1-4	NA	TRBV5-4	TGTGCCAGCAGCCCAGGGGGCAGGGGGCAAGAAAAACTGTTTTTT	CASSPGGRGQEKLFF